The 14 T cell receptor beta chains below were found in one sample sequenced in a study of blood T cell repertoires in COVID-19. The method was immunoSEQ multiplex PCR; TCRdb's version includes in-frame clones alone and lacks a portion of them. The sample has 100,000 to 150,000 clones, around 81% seen once; the top ten hold about a tenth. What was sequenced was peripheral blood. These receptors originate from a man aged 35 to 55 with active or convalescent COVID-19.

The rearrangement uses TRBV10-3 and TRBJ1-1; weak D call: TRBD1 (6 bases). Per the germline V gene, CDR1 is ENHRY and CDR2 is SYGVKD. The CDR3 extends over 14 amino acids. V was shortened by 4 bases and J by 2 bases, with 11 bases between the two germline ends. Here the CDR3 DNA reads TGTGCCATCAGTGCTAAGGGGGATAACACTGAAGCTTTCTTT. Its translation: CAISAKGDNTEAFF.

The J gene is TRBJ2-2, the V gene TRBV30; 8 bases fit TRBD1. The germline gives CDR1 GTSNPN, CDR2 SVGIG (reference sequence). The V and J ends lost 5 bases and 1 base, in that order; junction bases with no gene match: 0. This CDR3 has 13 amino acids. The CDR3 DNA sequence: TGTGCCTGGGACAGGGGGAACACCGGGGAGCTGTTTTTT. It yields the protein CAWDRGNTGELFF. The full variable domain, in which reference TRBV30 and TRBJ2-2 provide the parts outside the CDR3, is SQTIHQWPATLVQPVGSPLSLECTVEGTSNPNLYWYRQAAGRGLQLLFYSVGIGQISSEVPQNLSASRPQDRQFILSSKKLLLSDSGFYLCAWDRGNTGELFFGEGSRLTVL.

This rearrangement joins TRBV11-2 to TRBJ2-2; weak D call: TRBD1 (6 bases). Germline loops: CDR1 SGHAT, CDR2 FQNNGV. V gave up 5 bases and J gave up 1 base, with 14 bases separating them. The CDR3 spans 16 residues. The CDR3 here is CASSAAGQLNTGELFF. DNA of the CDR3: TGTGCCAGCAGCGCAGCCGGACAGCTGAACACCGGGGAGCTGTTTTTT.

The genes are TRBV4-2 and TRBJ1-1; D possibly corresponds to TRBD1 (6 bases). The CDR3 extends over 15 amino acids. CDR1 LGHNA and CDR2 YNFKEQ come from the germline V gene. V lost 1 base and J lost 5, with 14 bases in between. The CDR3 DNA sequence: TGTGCCAGCAGCCAAGCGTCTCAGGGGCGGACTGAAGCTTTCTTT. Translated: CASSQASQGRTEAFF.

This clone was observed a handful of times. The V and J genes are TRBV28 and TRBJ2-1; TRBD1 matches 7 bases. After removal of 2 bases from V and 7 bases from J, the junction contained 14 bases not matched to a gene. Germline V gene data show CDR1 as MDHEN and CDR2 as SYDVKM. This CDR3 region has 17 residues. The CDR3 loop reads CASSLRPPLRGSNEQFF. In DNA form, the CDR3 reads TGTGCCAGCAGTTTACGACCCCCCCTCAGGGGGTCTAATGAGCAGTTCTTC.

The rearrangement uses TRBV9 and TRBJ2-3, with D maybe TRBD2 (6 bases). The CDR3 runs 14 residues. V shed 5 bases and J shed 3 bases, with 13 bases lying between them. Germline V gene sequence: CDR1 SGDLS, CDR2 YYNGEE. This chain's CDR3 is CASRPGLGTDTQYF. CDR3 DNA sequence: TGTGCCAGCAGGCCGGGACTTGGTACAGATACGCAGTATTTT.

V usage is TRBV2 and J usage is TRBJ2-4; 8 nucleotides line up with TRBD1. V was pared by 5 bases and J by 8 bases, with 8 bases of the junction left unmatched. This CDR3 region has 14 residues. CDR1 and CDR2 (germline): SNHLY, FYNNEI. The chain's CDR3 is CASSFDRGRDIQYF. As DNA, the CDR3 is TGTGCCAGCAGTTTCGACAGGGGAAGGGACATTCAGTACTTC.

This rearrangement joins TRBV14 to TRBJ2-3; D is possibly TRBD1 (5 bases). Trimming took 1 base from V and 3 from J, leaving 8 bases between them. Germline lookup yields CDR1 SGHDN and CDR2 FVKESK. This CDR3 has 14 amino acids. CDR3 residues: CASSQARETDTQYF. The CDR3 DNA sequence: TGTGCCAGCAGCCAAGCCAGGGAAACAGATACGCAGTATTTT.

In its sample, this clone was seen once. J is TRBJ2-7 and V is TRBV29-1; a weak D match, TRBD1 (5 bases). Looked up from germline, CDR1 is SQVTM and CDR2 is ANQGSEA. This CDR3 comprises 12 residues. V gave up 8 bases and J gave up 0 bases, with 11 bases separating them. The CDR3 region has the DNA TGCAGCACAGGTGAAAGCTCCTACGAGCAGTACTTC. It is translated as CSTGESSYEQYF.

The V gene is TRBV19, the J gene TRBJ2-5; 7 bases are a match to TRBD2. Trimming at V came to 1 base and at J to 4 bases, leaving 9 bases not matched to a gene. CDR3 size: 16 residues. CDR1 and CDR2 from the germline V gene are LNHDA and SQIVND (reference sequence). CDR3 coding DNA: TGTGCCAGTAGTATAGGGGGGGGAGGCGTGGGAGAGACCCAGTACTTC. It yields the protein CASSIGGGGVGETQYF. The full variable domain, rest sourced from reference TRBV19 and TRBJ2-5, is DGGITQSPKYLFRKEGQNVTLSCEQNLNHDAMYWYRQDPGQGLRLIYYSQIVNDFQKGDIAEGYSVSREKKESFPLTVTSAQKNPTAFYLCASSIGGGGVGETQYFGPGTRLLVL.

In DNA form, the CDR3 reads TGTGCCAGCAGCCCACACCCCGGGAGGACAGCGAACTCCTACGAGCAGTACTTC. Protein sequence: CASSPHPGRTANSYEQYF. The rearrangement links TRBV3-1 (or the pseudogene TRBV3-2) to TRBJ2-7; D may be TRBD2 (7 bases). The CDR3 covers 18 residues. Between the trimmed V and J ends, which lost 4 bases and 0 bases, there was a span of 22 bases. The germline CDR1 and CDR2 sequences are LGHDT and YNNKEL (reference sequence).

This clone was seen many times. The chain has TRBV2 and TRBJ2-5, with D possibly TRBD2 on 5 matching bases. This CDR3 has 13 amino acids. V lost 4 bases and J 5 bases, leaving 11 bases between the germline ends. CDR1 is SNHLY and CDR2 is FYNNEI in the germline V gene. CDR3 DNA sequence: TGTGCCAGCAGTGGCCTCCCGGGGGAGACCCAGTACTTC. Its translation: CASSGLPGETQYF.

CDR3 in amino acids: CASSLSASGLGNEQFF. Here the CDR3 DNA reads TGCGCCAGCAGCTTGTCGGCCAGCGGCCTAGGCAATGAGCAGTTCTTC. The V call is TRBV5-1, the J call TRBJ2-1, with D possibly being TRBD2 (5 bases). This CDR3 is 16 amino acids long. V was shortened by 1 base and J by 6 bases, with 17 bases between the two germline ends. CDR1 and CDR2 (germline): SGHRS, YFSETQ.

The table lists this clone with a few counts. The V gene is TRBV29-1, the J gene TRBJ1-2; unclear D gene. Germline V CDR1 and CDR2: SQVTM, ANQGSEA. The CDR3 consists of 16 residues. V was cut by 0 bases and J by 1 base, with 15 bases left in between. CDR3 coding DNA: TGCAGCGTTGAAGAGGATCTGGTCAGCGGTAACTATGGCTACACCTTC. Protein: CSVEEDLVSGNYGYTF.